Reported below is one TCR beta chain. How the authors handled the data: Reference gene primers were amplified, and this amplification served to estimate nucleated cell counts. Profiled with immunoSEQ multiplex PCR; TCRdb holds only in-frame clones, not every one. The D gene and trimming were derived from the DNA, and the V and J assignments and clone size from that table. The data hold roughly 140,000 clones, with 75% to 85% observed a single time. The sample originates from a study of blood T cell repertoires in COVID-19. Study information: The United States, Italy and Spain supplied acute and convalescent COVID-19 samples. T cells, B-cell-depleted T cells, or PBMCs provided the cDNA or gDNA that served as material.

The length of the CDR3 is 14 residues. The germline CDR1 and CDR2 sequences are LNHDA and SQIVND (reference sequence). V was clipped by 5 bases and J by 7 bases, with 12 bases between them. The TCR sequence derives from a woman in her forties or fifties with acute or convalescent COVID-19. This chain uses TRBV19 with TRBJ1-6; TRBD1 might be the D (6 bases). Input material: peripheral blood. The CDR3, as DNA: TGTGCCAGTAGTGGGGGCACGGGGAATTCACCCCTCCACTTT. Its translation is CASSGGTGNSPLHF.